The 18 T cell receptor beta chains given below trace back to one sample, sequenced in a study of T cell repertoires in ileal Crohn's disease. The repertoire was sequenced with immunoSEQ multiplex PCR; TCRdb's copy has only in-frame clones and lacks some. The sample comprises about 30,000 clones, around 80% of which are singletons, and roughly 5.4% rests with the top ten. The sample consisted of ileal tissue. The receptors derive from an adult with Crohn's disease.

The CDR3 reads CASSHRSPNTDTQYF. In DNA form, the CDR3 reads TGTGCCAGCAGTCACAGGTCCCCTAACACAGATACGCAGTATTTT. The chain couples TRBV6-5 to TRBJ2-3, with D tentatively TRBD1 (5 bases). The CDR3 sequence is 15 residues long. Trimming removed 5 bases at V and 2 bases at J, with 14 bases between. Germline assignment: CDR1 MNHEY and CDR2 SVGAGI.

Here the CDR3 DNA reads TGTGCCAGAGGGACAGGGAATTCACCCCTCCACTTT. Protein product: CARGTGNSPLHF. The chain couples TRBV2 to TRBJ1-6, with 9 bases aligning to TRBD1. The CDR3 covers 12 residues. V dropped 9 bases and J dropped 7; count of bases not matched to a gene: 1. Germline CDR1 reads SNHLY; CDR2 reads FYNNEI. Drawing the rest from reference TRBV2 and TRBJ1-6, the complete variable domain is EPEVTQTPSHQVTQMGQEVILRCVPISNHLYFYWYRQILGQKVEFLVSFYNNEISEKSEIFDDQFSVERPDGSNFTLKIRSTKLEDSAMYFCARGTGNSPLHFGNGTRLTVT.

The CDR3 sequence: CASSMMNRDRERQYF. The CDR3 bases are TGTGCCAGTAGTATGATGAACCGGGACAGGGAAAGGCAGTACTTC. This rearrangement joins TRBV19 to TRBJ2-7; 9 positions match TRBD1. V shed 3 bases, J shed 9 bases, and the junction held 12 bases outside the gene matches. The CDR3 has 15 residues. Germline assignment: CDR1 LNHDA and CDR2 SQIVND (reference sequence).

This chain links TRBV5-1 with TRBJ1-1; TRBD1 agrees at 8 bases. CDR1 and CDR2 from the germline V gene are SGHRS and YFSETQ. CDR3 length: 15 residues. V shed 0 bases and J 2 bases; nucleotides not matched to a gene: 3. The CDR3 coding sequence is TGCGCCAGCAGCTTGGGGGGACAGGAAAACACTGAAGCTTTCTTT. Translated: CASSLGGQENTEAFF.

The chain employs TRBV9 and TRBJ1-1; 7 bases match TRBD1. Trimming cost V 5 bases and J 0 bases; bases outside gene matches: 4. In germline, CDR1 is SGDLS, CDR2 YYNGEE. The CDR3 totals 14 residues. CDR3 residues: CASSRGGLNTEAFF. CDR3 DNA: TGTGCCAGCAGTCGAGGGGGCCTGAACACTGAAGCTTTCTTT. Full variable domain (missing parts from reference TRBV9 and TRBJ1-1): DSGVTQTPKHLITATGQRVTLRCSPRSGDLSVYWYQQSLDQGLQFLIQYYNGEERAKGNILERFSAQQFPDLHSELNLSSLELGDSALYFCASSRGGLNTEAFFGQGTRLTVV.

The J gene is TRBJ2-6, the V gene TRBV5-5; the match to TRBD1 covers 10 bases. The V segment lost 4 bases and the J segment 1 base; nucleotides outside the gene matches: 8. CDR1 and CDR2 from the germline V gene are SGHKS and YYEKEE (reference sequence). This CDR3 contains 18 residues. CDR3 protein: CASSGGQGFISGANVLTF. DNA for the CDR3: TGTGCCAGCAGCGGGGGACAGGGGTTTATTTCTGGGGCCAACGTCCTGACTTTC.

The gene calls are TRBV6-6 and TRBJ2-5; TRBD1 agrees at 7 bases. The CDR3 has 15 amino acids. The germline V gene encodes CDR1 MNHNY and CDR2 SVGAGI (reference sequence). The V segment lost 5 bases and the J segment 3 bases; nucleotides outside the gene matches: 9. In DNA, the CDR3 is TGTGCCAGCAGTAACCTAGACAGGGAAGAAGAGACCCAGTACTTC. Its protein product is CASSNLDREEETQYF.

Only one count was recorded for this clone. The V and J genes are TRBV7-6 and TRBJ2-5, with D tentatively TRBD1 (6 bases). The germline V gene encodes CDR1 SGHVS and CDR2 FNYEAQ. The V gene lost 3 bases and the J gene lost 5 bases, with 10 bases spanning the gap. The CDR3 is 13 residues long. The CDR3: CASSLGHGETQYF. The CDR3, as DNA: TGTGCCAGCAGCTTGGGACATGGGGAGACCCAGTACTTC.

CDR3 sequence (DNA): TGTGCCTGGAGTGTATCCAGGGCTAATTCACCCCTCCACTTT. Protein product: CAWSVSRANSPLHF. V is TRBV30 and J is TRBJ1-6; tentatively, D is TRBD1 (5 bases). CDR3 length: 14 amino acids. V lost 0 bases to trimming and J lost 6 bases, with 9 bases between them. Germline CDR1 reads GTSNPN; CDR2 reads SVGIG (reference sequence).

J is TRBJ1-2 and V is TRBV14, with TRBD1 matching over 7 bases. The CDR3 covers 15 residues. J was trimmed by 5 bases and V by 1 base; bases with no gene match: 7. The germline gives CDR1 SGHDN, CDR2 FVKESK. The CDR3 protein is CASSQATGASYGYTF. In DNA, the CDR3 is TGTGCCAGCAGCCAAGCAACAGGGGCCAGTTATGGCTACACCTTC. The full variable domain, completed using reference TRBV14 and TRBJ1-2, is EAGVTQFPSHSVIEKGQTVTLRCDPISGHDNLYWYRRVMGKEIKFLLHFVKESKQDESGMPNNRFLAERTGGTYSTLKVQPAELEDSGVYFCASSQATGASYGYTFGSGTRLTVV.

J is TRBJ2-1 and V is TRBV7-2; D is undetermined. The CDR3 contains 14 residues. V shed 6 bases and J shed 0 bases, with 9 bases lying between them. Germline V gene sequence: CDR1 SGHTA, CDR2 FQGNSA. CDR3 region: CASRPVSSYNEQFF. Here the CDR3 DNA reads TGTGCCAGCAGGCCGGTGAGCTCCTACAATGAGCAGTTCTTC.

This clone was seen more than once but under ten times. The CDR3 DNA follows: TGTGCCAGCAGTTACTCTGGGGGGACGGGTGGCTACACCTTC. This sequence encodes CASSYSGGTGGYTF. This chain joins TRBV6-5 and TRBJ1-2, with a possible D match to TRBD1 (5 bases). The CDR3 sequence is 14 residues long. Trimming took off 0 bases at V and 7 bases at J, with 12 bases between the two ends. CDR1 and CDR2 (germline): MNHEY, SVGAGI.

J is TRBJ2-2 and V is TRBV7-9, with D hard to call. V was clipped by 4 bases and J by 5 bases, with 14 bases between them. CDR1 SEHNR and CDR2 FQNEAQ come from the germline V gene (reference sequence). CDR3 length: 15 amino acids. In nucleotides, the CDR3 is TGTGCCAGCAGCTCAATTTCGGTTAAGACCGGGGAGCTGTTTTTT. Its translation: CASSSISVKTGELFF.

This clone was recorded only once. This chain links TRBV2 with TRBJ1-1, with 8 positions matching TRBD1. Germline assignment: CDR1 SNHLY and CDR2 FYNNEI. V gave up 2 bases and J gave up 4 bases; unmatched junction bases: 9. The CDR3 sequence is 16 residues long. The CDR3 nucleotides are TGTGCCAGCAGTGAAACAGGGGGTCGAGTGGTCACTGAAGCTTTCTTT. Its translation is CASSETGGRVVTEAFF.

The V call is TRBV5-1, the J call TRBJ2-7; 9 nucleotides agree with TRBD1. This CDR3 region has 14 residues. The V gene's germline CDR1 is SGHRS and CDR2 YFSETQ. V lost 9 bases and J lost 0; bases outside the gene matches: 7. The CDR3 DNA is TGCGCCACAGGACCGGGACAGGGCTCCTACGAGCAGTACTTC. It codes for CATGPGQGSYEQYF.

The chain couples TRBV5-6 to TRBJ2-7; TRBD1 agrees at 8 bases. The trim removed 6 bases at V and 0 bases at J, leaving 5 bases unmatched. The CDR3 is made up of 14 amino acids. The V gene's germline CDR1 is SGHDT and CDR2 YYEEEE. CDR3 in amino acids: CASTGTGSSYEQYF. The CDR3 nucleotides are TGTGCCAGCACCGGGACAGGAAGCTCCTACGAGCAGTACTTC.

The chain recombines TRBV7-9 with TRBJ2-5; D gene unclear. Germline V lookup: CDR1 SEHNR, CDR2 FQNEAQ (reference sequence). The CDR3 is 12 residues long. Trimming stripped 5 bases from V and 3 bases from J, with 7 bases between. In DNA form, the CDR3 reads TGTGCCAGCAGCACAGACGAAGAGACCCAGTACTTC. Its translation: CASSTDEETQYF.

The chain recombines TRBV5-1 with TRBJ1-1, with D hard to call. V dropped 3 bases and J dropped 2 bases, with 8 bases sitting between them. The CDR3 runs to 13 residues. CDR1 and CDR2 from the germline V gene are SGHRS and YFSETQ. CDR3 residues: CASSSFVNTEAFF. Here the CDR3 DNA reads TGCGCCAGCAGCTCCTTTGTAAACACTGAAGCTTTCTTT. Based on the CDR3 plus reference TRBV5-1 and TRBJ1-1, the full variable domain is KAGVTQTPRYLIKTRGQQVTLSCSPISGHRSVSWYQQTPGQGLQFLFEYFSETQRNKGNFPGRFSGRQFSNSRSEMNVSTLELGDSALYLCASSSFVNTEAFFGQGTRLTVV.